This TCR beta chain appears in the sequencing data of a study of blood T cells in healthy people across ages. Study information: About one barcoded TCR beta cDNA was captured per two T cells. General observations from the study: Long-lived donors exceeded aged donors in naive CD4+ cells and diversity.

On this clonotype: Its cognate antigen is unknown.

Then a second PCR, running roughly 7 to 11 cycles, was carried out with a sample-barcoded 5' primer and a J-beta primer mix. From the 5' RACE reads, TCRdb called clonotypes with MiXCR, one entry per CDR3 protein. The table lists 1.5 million to 1.8 million distinct CDR3 sequences, about 42% of them singletons, with less than 5% in the top ten. There were healthy Caucasian individuals from Russia, aged 6 to 90, serving as donors. Trimming stripped 3 bases from V and 1 base from J, with 16 bases between. The CDR3 length is 16 residues. Germline CDR1 MGHRA, CDR2 YSYEKL. This chain connects TRBV4-1 to TRBJ2-7; D is ambiguous. Material for sequencing was blood. This sequence was found in a woman aged 18-29 years in good health. The CDR3 spells CASSQMLSWGSYEQYF. CDR3 DNA sequence: TGCGCCAGCAGCCAGATGTTGTCTTGGGGTTCCTACGAGCAGTACTTC.